The 23 T cell receptor beta chains listed next were all sequenced from one sample in a study of PD-1 blockade in classical Hodgkin lymphoma. As for time point: cycle 4 day 1 (C4D1), after more than five weeks of nivolumab. Relapse after autologous stem cell transplantation occurred in every patient, and brentuximab vedotin exposure varied. Measured with immunoSEQ multiplex PCR; TCRdb has only the in-frame clones, and not every one. The table records over 85,000 clones, 93% of them present only once. Source: peripheral blood mononuclear cells (PBMCs), taken before the fourth cycle of nivolumab. The origin of the receptors is a human donor with classical Hodgkin lymphoma.

This clone was seen only once. This chain links TRBV29-1 with TRBJ2-7; 8 nucleotides match TRBD1. Unmatched junction bases numbered 8, after V lost 4 bases and J lost 0 bases. Germline CDR1 and CDR2: SQVTM and ANQGSEA. CDR3 size: 15 residues. CDR3 amino acids: CSVGGDRQSSYEQYF. CDR3 nucleotides: TGCAGCGTTGGAGGGGACAGGCAAAGCTCCTACGAGCAGTACTTC.

The chain links TRBV13 to TRBJ2-3; D is possibly TRBD2 (6 bases). V was trimmed by 8 bases and J by 1 base, leaving 10 bases between them. Germline lookup yields CDR1 PRHDT and CDR2 FYEKMQ (reference sequence). The CDR3 is made up of 13 amino acids. CDR3 sequence reads: CASREPRTDTQYF. The CDR3 DNA reads as TGTGCCAGCCGGGAGCCTCGCACAGATACGCAGTATTTT.

The V call is TRBV9, the J call TRBJ2-3; 8 nucleotides match TRBD2. The germline V gene encodes CDR1 SGDLS and CDR2 YYNGEE. V trimming: 1 base; J trimming: 5 bases; junction bases outside the gene matches: 9. CDR3 size: 16 residues. The DNA for the CDR3 is TGTGCCAGCAGCGTAATAGCGGGGAGGGTGGGAGATACGCAGTATTTT. Translating gives CASSVIAGRVGDTQYF.

The chain combines TRBV19 with TRBJ1-1; 8 positions match TRBD1. Germline assignment: CDR1 LNHDA and CDR2 SQIVND (reference sequence). V lost 1 base and J lost 5; bases outside the gene matches: 3. The CDR3 consists of 14 residues. In nucleotides, the CDR3 is TGTGCCAGTAGTATAGTCAACAGGGGGACTGAAGCTTTCTTT. Protein: CASSIVNRGTEAFF.

This clone was observed a handful of times. V and J are TRBV5-5 and TRBJ1-1; D unclear. The ends were cut back, 0 bases at V and 3 bases at J, with 9 bases in the middle. This CDR3 is built from 14 residues. Germline V gene sequence: CDR1 SGHKS, CDR2 YYEKEE (reference sequence). The CDR3 coding sequence is TGTGCCAGCAGCTTGGACGGCAGCTACACTGAAGCTTTCTTT. Translated: CASSLDGSYTEAFF.

CDR3 nucleotide sequence: TGCAGCGTTGGTTGGGGGACAGGGGTGGTCTATGGCTACACCTTC. Translation gives CSVGWGTGVVYGYTF. The chain carries TRBV29-1 and TRBJ1-2; 10 nucleotides align to TRBD1. After removal of 4 bases from V and 4 bases from J, the junction contained 9 bases not matched to a gene. In germline, CDR1 is SQVTM, CDR2 ANQGSEA. The CDR3 totals 15 residues.

The V and J genes are TRBV5-4 and TRBJ1-5; 9 bases fit TRBD1. J lost 4 bases, V lost 5 bases, and 4 bases had no gene match. CDR3 length equals 14 residues. CDR1 is SGHNT, CDR2 YYREEE, per germline (reference sequence). In DNA form, the CDR3 reads TGTGCCAGCAGTTCCGGGACAGGGAATCAGCCCCAGCATTTT. This codes for CASSSGTGNQPQHF.

The gene calls are TRBV10-3 and TRBJ2-7; a weak D match, TRBD2 (5 bases). The CDR3 has 12 residues. CDR1 is ENHRY, CDR2 SYGVKD, per germline. V was cut by 2 bases and J by 9 bases, with 11 bases left in between. This chain's CDR3 is CAISEVREWQYF. The DNA of the CDR3 is TGTGCCATCAGTGAGGTGAGGGAATGGCAGTACTTC.

V is TRBV5-1 and J is TRBJ2-1; possibly TRBD1 for D (5 bases). The CDR3 consists of 13 residues. In germline, CDR1 is SGHRS, CDR2 YFSETQ. V shed 5 bases and J shed 6 bases, with 12 bases lying between them. CDR3 sequence: CASRGEPVNEQFF. The DNA of the CDR3 is TGCGCCAGCAGAGGGGAACCTGTCAATGAGCAGTTCTTC.

The chain employs TRBV2 and TRBJ2-3, with TRBD2 identical over 10 bases. The junction had 17 bases not matched to a gene; V was cut back by 6 bases and J by 2 bases. In germline, CDR1 is SNHLY, CDR2 FYNNEI. This CDR3 comprises 19 residues. In nucleotides, the CDR3 is TGTGCCAGCAGGAGGCGAATTGGGACTAGCGCGACGGCCACAGATACGCAGTATTTT. Translating it yields CASRRRIGTSATATDTQYF.

This chain uses TRBV30 with TRBJ1-4; 7 bases are shared with TRBD1. Per germline, CDR1 GTSNPN and CDR2 SVGIG (reference sequence). This CDR3 is 15 amino acids long. The V segment lost 2 bases and the J segment 3 bases; nucleotides outside the gene matches: 6. The DNA of the CDR3 is TGTGCCTGGAGTCTTGGTGGGACAGCTAATGAAAAACTGTTTTTT. This encodes CAWSLGGTANEKLFF.

J is TRBJ1-1 and V is TRBV6-1, with TRBD1 identical over 8 bases. The CDR3 sequence is 13 residues long. The germline V gene has CDR1 MNHNS and CDR2 SASEGT. J was trimmed by 1 base and V by 6 bases; bases with no gene match: 1. CDR3 bases: TGTGCCAGCAGGGGGACAGGGAACACTGAAGCTTTCTTT. This gives the protein CASRGTGNTEAFF.

The CDR3 DNA is TGCGCCAGCTCCGACAGGACGTTCGGTGAGCAGTTCTTC. It yields the protein CASSDRTFGEQFF. V and J are TRBV23-1 and TRBJ2-1; possibly TRBD1 for D (6 bases). TRBV23-1 is noted as an ORF with a role that remains uncertain. Deletions cut 8 bases from V and 9 bases from J, with 17 bases between. The CDR3 is made up of 13 amino acids.

This clone was seen a handful of times. The sample holds other DNA sequences that translate to the same CDR3. V and J are TRBV14 and TRBJ2-7, with D perhaps matching TRBD2 (6 bases). From germline, CDR1 is SGHDN and CDR2 FVKESK. There are 12 residues in the CDR3. V dropped 3 bases and J dropped 4 bases, with 7 bases sitting between them. The CDR3 nucleotides are TGTGCCAGCAGCCACGGACTATACGAGCAGTACTTC. Its translation: CASSHGLYEQYF.

The chain links TRBV15 to TRBJ1-4; no reliable D call. The germline V gene has CDR1 LNHNV and CDR2 YYDKDF (reference sequence). The CDR3 is 14 amino acids. V lost 0 bases and J 10 bases, leaving 12 bases between the germline ends. CDR3 sequence (DNA): TGTGCCACCAGCAGAGATGCGGGCGTAGGAAAACTGTTTTTT. It translates to CATSRDAGVGKLFF.

The chain employs TRBV5-1 and TRBJ2-3; D is unclear. Trimming left V 4 bases short and J 3 bases short, with 18 bases between. CDR1 SGHRS and CDR2 YFSETQ come from the germline V gene. The CDR3 extends over 16 amino acids. In DNA, the CDR3 is TGCGCCAGCAGCATTGAATTGGAGACCTTAACAGATACGCAGTATTTT. The encoded protein is CASSIELETLTDTQYF.

The chain carries TRBV25-1 and TRBJ2-7; no reliable D call. In germline, CDR1 is MGHDK, CDR2 SYGVNS. This CDR3 has 14 residues. The V and J ends lost 2 bases and 2 bases respectively, with 10 bases between them. The CDR3 nucleotides read TGTGCCAGCAGTGAAAGAAGGGTCCCCTACGAGCAGTACTTC. Its translation is CASSERRVPYEQYF.

The rearrangement joins TRBV5-1 to TRBJ2-2; no clear D gene. V lost 2 bases, J lost 6 bases, and 8 bases lay in between. CDR3 length: 13 amino acids. The germline CDR1 and CDR2 sequences are SGHRS and YFSETQ. The CDR3 DNA reads TGCGCCAGCAGCTTCAGGCTAGCCGGGGAGCTGTTTTTT. Protein: CASSFRLAGELFF.

The V call is TRBV21-1, the J call TRBJ1-4. TRBV21-1 is a pseudogene locus. This CDR3 has 15 residues. The CDR3 loop is CASTIYRGRNEKLFF. CDR3 nucleotide sequence: TGTGCCAGCACCATTTACCGGGGGCGTAATGAAAAACTGTTTTTT.

The chain joins TRBV7-9 to TRBJ2-3; 7 bases fit TRBD1. In germline, CDR1 is SEHNR, CDR2 FQNEAQ (reference sequence). V lost 5 bases and J lost 1; bases outside the gene matches: 3. CDR3 size: 14 residues. The CDR3 spells CASSRDRGTDTQYF. In nucleotides, the CDR3 is TGTGCCAGCAGCCGTGACAGGGGCACAGATACGCAGTATTTT.

This clone was found once. The chain has TRBV9 and TRBJ2-7; D is perhaps TRBD2 (5 bases). Deletions cut 2 bases from V and 2 bases from J, with 11 bases between. Per germline, CDR1 SGDLS and CDR2 YYNGEE. This CDR3 has 14 amino acids. CDR3 region: CASSVGGLAYEQYF. CDR3 DNA: TGTGCCAGCAGCGTTGGAGGACTTGCCTACGAGCAGTACTTC.

This chain links TRBV2 with TRBJ2-5, with D unresolved. This CDR3 is built from 13 residues. From germline, CDR1 is SNHLY and CDR2 FYNNEI. V lost 5 bases and J 3 bases, leaving 10 bases between the germline ends. The CDR3 reads CASSPYLEETQYF. The CDR3 bases are TGTGCCAGCAGTCCCTACCTGGAAGAGACCCAGTACTTC.

CDR3 in DNA: TGCGCCAGCAGTCGGGGCGGGAGGGCCTACGAGCAGTACTTC. This gives the protein CASSRGGRAYEQYF. The chain employs TRBV10-1 and TRBJ2-7, with 9 nucleotides matching TRBD2. V gave up 5 bases and J gave up 2 bases; unmatched junction bases: 4. This CDR3 has 14 amino acids. Per germline, CDR1 WNHNN and CDR2 SYGVQD (reference sequence).